The clone carrying this T cell receptor beta chain was detected only a few times. The sample belongs to a study of early T cells in non-severe SARS-CoV-2 infection. Study background: With bulk RNA from unsorted whole blood as input, sequencing yielded unpaired chains.

MiXCR, run by TCRdb on the 5' RACE reads, gives a single entry per CDR3 protein. The table includes under 50,000 distinct CDR3 sequences, 23% detected once. CDR3 length: 15 residues. Germline lookup yields CDR1 MNHEY and CDR2 SVGEGT. Trimming removed 0 bases from V and 2 bases from J, with 10 bases in between. The chain recombines TRBV6-2 or TRBV6-3 with TRBJ1-1; D is unresolved. The source material was whole blood, sampled at baseline. The sequence derives from an adult who was a healthcare worker with PCR-confirmed SARS-CoV-2 infection or an uninfected control (not recorded which). The CDR3 reads CASSYSIQRNTEAFF. The CDR3, as DNA: TGTGCCAGCAGTTACTCGATTCAGAGAAACACTGAAGCTTTCTTT.